Each of the 20 T cell receptor beta chains below was sequenced from the same sample in a study of cytotoxic CD8 clonotypes in ibrutinib-treated CLL. Profiled with immunoSEQ multiplex PCR; TCRdb holds only in-frame clones, not every one. The sample carries roughly 180,000 clones, over 55% recorded once. This specimen consisted of PBMCs, obtained after 24 months of ibrutinib treatment. These receptors all stem from a human donor with chronic lymphocytic leukemia.

This rearrangement joins TRBV2 to TRBJ2-7; a possible D gene is TRBD2 (5 bases). The CDR3 sequence is 14 residues long. V shed 6 bases and J shed 3 bases, with 15 bases lying between them. Germline V gene data show CDR1 as SNHLY and CDR2 as FYNNEI. The CDR3 DNA is TGTGCCAGCAGCGTCGCCTTGGACTTCTACGAGCAGTACTTC. Translation gives CASSVALDFYEQYF.

The chain links TRBV5-4 to TRBJ2-5, with 12 bases that match TRBD2. The J segment lost 5 bases and the V segment lost 7 bases, leaving 15 bases of the junction unmatched. This CDR3 has 17 residues. The germline V gene encodes CDR1 SGHNT and CDR2 YYREEE (reference sequence). The CDR3 nucleotides read TGTGCCAGCTCGTCGTTGGCTAGCGGGAGGGCCGGGGAGACCCAGTACTTC. It is translated as CASSSLASGRAGETQYF.

The genes are TRBV6-5 and TRBJ2-7, with a tentative D call TRBD2 (6 bases). The CDR3 runs 14 residues. Deletions cut 5 bases from V and 3 bases from J, with 14 bases between. The germline CDR1 and CDR2 sequences are MNHEY and SVGAGI. CDR3 protein: CASSRVADNYEQYF. CDR3 nucleotides: TGTGCCAGCAGTCGAGTAGCGGACAACTACGAGCAGTACTTC.

This chain links TRBV6-5 with TRBJ2-7; D is ambiguous. This CDR3 has 13 residues. The germline gives CDR1 MNHEY, CDR2 SVGAGI. The V and J ends lost 6 bases and 7 bases respectively, with 16 bases between them. The CDR3 is CASSPNTYREQYF. The CDR3 nucleotides read TGTGCCAGCAGCCCAAATACATACCGGGAGCAGTACTTC.

This rearrangement joins TRBV4-2 to TRBJ1-2; D is ambiguous. The V and J ends lost 1 base and 4 bases respectively, with 16 bases between them. Per the germline V gene, CDR1 is LGHNA and CDR2 is YNFKEQ. The CDR3 is 16 residues long. CDR3 bases: TGTGCCAGCAGCCAAGGGTTGGAGAGGTGGACCTATGGCTACACCTTC. Protein: CASSQGLERWTYGYTF.

V gene TRBV5-1 combines with J gene TRBJ2-5; 9 positions match TRBD2. Germline V lookup: CDR1 SGHRS, CDR2 YFSETQ. CDR3 length equals 16 residues. V lost 5 bases, J lost 6 bases, and 14 bases stayed unmatched. The CDR3 coding sequence is TGCGCCAGCAGACCAGTAGCGGGAGAGGTTAGGAAGACCCAGTACTTC. Translation: CASRPVAGEVRKTQYF. The variable domain in full, with the rest retrieved from reference TRBV5-1 and TRBJ2-5, is KAGVTQTPRYLIKTRGQQVTLSCSPISGHRSVSWYQQTPGQGLQFLFEYFSETQRNKGNFPGRFSGRQFSNSRSEMNVSTLELGDSALYLCASRPVAGEVRKTQYFGPGTRLLVL.

The chain combines TRBV9 with TRBJ2-1, with 13 bases that match TRBD2. The germline gives CDR1 SGDLS, CDR2 YYNGEE. This CDR3 has 15 amino acids. The trim removed 6 bases at V and 8 bases at J, leaving 8 bases unmatched. In nucleotides, the CDR3 is TGTGCCAGCATCAGTGGACTAGCGGGAGTTGATGAGCAGTTCTTC. Its translation: CASISGLAGVDEQFF.

This chain links TRBV19 with TRBJ2-1; 8 bases are shared with TRBD2. CDR3 length: 13 amino acids. V was pared by 3 bases and J by 8 bases, with 3 bases of the junction left unmatched. Germline V gene data show CDR1 as LNHDA and CDR2 as SQIVND (reference sequence). The CDR3 reads CASSMAAGDEQFF. The DNA of the CDR3 is TGTGCCAGTAGTATGGCAGCGGGGGATGAGCAGTTCTTC.

J is TRBJ2-5 and V is TRBV7-8, with a tentative D call TRBD2 (6 bases). Germline V gene data show CDR1 as SGHVS and CDR2 as FQNEAQ. This CDR3 region has 14 residues. Trimming stripped 5 bases from V and 4 bases from J, with 14 bases between. The CDR3 protein is CASSHRDSRETQYF. CDR3 nucleotides: TGTGCCAGCAGCCACCGGGACTCTCGAGAGACCCAGTACTTC.

The rearrangement uses TRBV5-4 and TRBJ1-1, with D perhaps TRBD1 (5 bases). Germline V gene sequence: CDR1 SGHNT, CDR2 YYREEE (reference sequence). The V end lost 0 bases, the J end lost 1 base, and 19 bases lay between the germline ends. CDR3 length: 18 amino acids. The CDR3 DNA follows: TGTGCCAGCAGCTTGGGCTATCCAGGGATGAGAGGGAACACTGAAGCTTTCTTT. The encoded protein is CASSLGYPGMRGNTEAFF.

V is TRBV7-9 and J is TRBJ2-7, with TRBD2 matching over 10 bases. The CDR3 consists of 17 residues. The germline CDR1 and CDR2 sequences are SEHNR and FQNEAQ (reference sequence). The J segment lost 2 bases and the V segment lost 3 bases, leaving 10 bases of the junction unmatched. The CDR3 loop is CASSLGKREGRTYEQYF. For the CDR3, the DNA is TGTGCCAGCAGCTTGGGGAAGCGGGAGGGCCGAACCTACGAGCAGTACTTC.

The CDR3 spells CASSISGTGEQFF. The DNA of the CDR3 is TGTGCCAGTAGTATCTCCGGGACAGGTGAGCAGTTCTTC. J is TRBJ2-1 and V is TRBV19, with 8 bases that match TRBD1. J lost 9 bases, V lost 3 bases, and 4 bases had no gene match. CDR3 length equals 13 residues. CDR1 LNHDA and CDR2 SQIVND come from the germline V gene (reference sequence). The full variable domain, its missing parts supplied by reference TRBV19 and TRBJ2-1, is DGGITQSPKYLFRKEGQNVTLSCEQNLNHDAMYWYRQDPGQGLRLIYYSQIVNDFQKGDIAEGYSVSREKKESFPLTVTSAQKNPTAFYLCASSISGTGEQFFGPGTRLTVL.

The V gene is TRBV9, the J gene TRBJ2-3; no firm D call. CDR3 length: 14 residues. The V end was cut by 0 bases, the J end by 2 bases, with 7 bases between. Germline assignment: CDR1 SGDLS and CDR2 YYNGEE. The CDR3 spells CASSVGGNTDTQYF. For the CDR3, the DNA is TGTGCCAGCAGCGTAGGGGGAAACACAGATACGCAGTATTTT.

The rearrangement joins TRBV6-5 to TRBJ1-2; D might be TRBD1 (6 bases). The CDR3 runs to 13 residues. Germline values: CDR1 MNHEY, CDR2 SVGAGI. V shed 6 bases and J shed 8 bases, with 16 bases lying between them. The CDR3 region is CASSMSGAGGYTF. DNA for the CDR3: TGTGCCAGCAGCATGTCAGGGGCGGGGGGCTACACCTTC.

This clone was detected a few times. J is TRBJ2-7 and V is TRBV28, with D perhaps assigned TRBD1 or TRBD2 (6 bases each). Trimming removed 4 bases at V and 3 bases at J, with 16 bases between. Germline assignment: CDR1 MDHEN and CDR2 SYDVKM. CDR3 length: 15 amino acids. CDR3 amino acids: CASSSVRDTSYEQYF. Written as DNA, the CDR3 is TGTGCCAGCAGTTCGGTGCGGGACACGAGCTACGAGCAGTACTTC.

The CDR3 loop is CASSLTGTVAQPQHF. CDR3 in DNA: TGTGCCAGCAGCTTAACCGGGACAGTCGCACAGCCCCAGCATTTT. The V gene is TRBV9, the J gene TRBJ1-5, with 7 nucleotides matching TRBD1. This CDR3 has 15 amino acids. The germline V gene encodes CDR1 SGDLS and CDR2 YYNGEE. V gave up 4 bases and J gave up 7 bases; unmatched junction bases: 11.

This clone appeared a few times. V and J are TRBV6-1 and TRBJ2-2, with 11 bases matching TRBD2. Germline assignment: CDR1 MNHNS and CDR2 SASEGT. The J segment lost 2 bases and the V segment lost 4 bases, leaving 12 bases of the junction unmatched. The CDR3 runs 19 residues. This CDR3 is CASSGTVPGLAVNTGELFF. CDR3 bases: TGTGCCAGCAGTGGAACAGTACCGGGACTAGCGGTAAACACCGGGGAGCTGTTTTTT.

The chain has TRBV6-4 and TRBJ2-7, with 9 positions matching TRBD2. Germline loops: CDR1 MRHNA, CDR2 SNTAGT. CDR3 length equals 18 residues. J was trimmed by 0 bases and V by 3 bases; bases with no gene match: 12. The CDR3 protein is CASSELAGAYLDSYEQYF. The CDR3 DNA follows: TGTGCCAGCAGTGAACTAGCGGGTGCATATCTTGACTCCTACGAGCAGTACTTC.

This chain uses TRBV19 with TRBJ2-1; the match to TRBD2 covers 14 bases. The CDR3 consists of 17 residues. Germline CDR1 LNHDA, CDR2 SQIVND (reference sequence). With V trimmed by 6 bases and J by 7 bases, 11 bases remained unmatched. The CDR3, as DNA: TGTGCCAGTAGCGGAGTCATGGGACTAGCGGGAGCAAATGAGCAGTTCTTC. Translated: CASSGVMGLAGANEQFF.

The chain employs TRBV27 and TRBJ1-1; 9 nucleotides agree with TRBD1. The trim removed 1 base at V and 9 bases at J, leaving 3 bases unmatched. Per germline, CDR1 MNHEY and CDR2 SMNVEV (reference sequence). This CDR3 is 13 amino acids long. The chain's CDR3 is CASSLWDRAQAFF. The DNA for the CDR3 is TGTGCCAGCAGTTTATGGGACAGGGCACAAGCTTTCTTT.